The rows below give T cell receptor beta chains drawn from one sample of a study of OX40 agonist ivuxolimab in advanced cancers. Profiled with immunoSEQ multiplex PCR; TCRdb holds only in-frame clones, not every one. Among 60,000 to 65,000 clones listed, roughly four fifths were seen once. Sequencing was performed on CD4+ or CD8+ T cells sorted from blood, taken in a trial of the OX40 agonist ivuxolimab. The origin of the receptors is an adult with an advanced solid tumor such as melanoma, head and neck, liver or kidney cancer. Both conserved end residues are part of each CDR3. Each record gives: CDR3 length, clone size, V gene, D gene, J gene, CDR3 DNA, CDR3 protein. A D gene is named only where the DNA matches it firmly. Expanded clones get a size class; other rows say once, few or many, or leave the size out.

length: 16
size: NA
V: TRBV29-1
D: TRBD2
J: TRBJ2-5
DNA: TGCAGCGTCCAACCCCGAGGTGCGGGAGAGCAAGAGACCCAGTACTTC
CDR3: CSVQPRGAGEQETQYF

length: 17
size: NA
V: TRBV5-5
D: TRBD2
J: TRBJ2-5
DNA: TGTGCCAGCAGCCCCCTCGGACTAGCGGCCCAGTTGGAGACCCAGTACTTC
CDR3: CASSPLGLAAQLETQYF

length: 15
size: NA
V: TRBV6-5
D: NA
J: TRBJ2-1
DNA: TGTGCCAGCAGTTATACCGGGGACTCCTACAATGAGCAGTTCTTC
CDR3: CASSYTGDSYNEQFF

length: 15
size: NA
V: TRBV27
D: TRBD1
J: TRBJ1-6
DNA: TGTGCCAGCAGTAACCCAGGGGGTTATAATTCACCCCTCCACTTT
CDR3: CASSNPGGYNSPLHF

length: 14
size: NA
V: TRBV6-1
D: NA
J: TRBJ1-4
DNA: TGTGCCAGCAGTGGCCGGGACATCAGAGAAAAACTGTTTTTT
CDR3: CASSGRDIREKLFF

length: 15
size: NA
V: TRBV6-1
D: NA
J: TRBJ1-4
DNA: TGTGCCAGCAGTGAAATCGCCGAACAGGGAGGAAAACTGTTTTTT
CDR3: CASSEIAEQGGKLFF

length: 13
size: once
V: TRBV15
D: NA
J: TRBJ2-7
DNA: TGTGCCACCAGCAGCTACCTAACCTACGAGCAGTACTTC
CDR3: CATSSYLTYEQYF

length: 15
size: NA
V: TRBV5-5
D: TRBD1
J: TRBJ2-1
DNA: TGTGCCAGCAGCCTCGGCCAGGGGGCAGGGGATGAGCAGTTCTTC
CDR3: CASSLGQGAGDEQFF

length: 19
size: NA
V: TRBV7-3
D: NA
J: TRBJ1-2
DNA: TGTGCCAGCAGCTTAAGGGGAAGAGGAGTGGGACGGTTTAACTATGGCTACACCTTC
CDR3: CASSLRGRGVGRFNYGYTF

length: 14
size: NA
V: TRBV19
D: NA
J: TRBJ1-6
DNA: TGTGCCAGTAGTGAGGACACCGTCAATTCACCCCTCCACTTT
CDR3: CASSEDTVNSPLHF

length: 16
size: NA
V: TRBV14
D: TRBD1
J: TRBJ2-2
DNA: TGTGCCAGCAGCCACCTACAGGGGGCAGGCACCGGGGAGCTGTTTTTT
CDR3: CASSHLQGAGTGELFF

length: 14
size: NA
V: TRBV30
D: NA
J: TRBJ2-2
DNA: TGTGCCTGGGGAAAAACAGGCCGTACCGGGGAGCTGTTTTTT
CDR3: CAWGKTGRTGELFF

length: 13
size: NA
V: TRBV4-2
D: NA
J: TRBJ1-2
DNA: TGTGCCAGCAGCCACCCCAGGGGAGAAGGCTACACCTTC
CDR3: CASSHPRGEGYTF

length: 16
size: once
V: TRBV28
D: TRBD1
J: TRBJ2-5
DNA: TGTGCCAGCAGAAAGGAGACAGGGGGTTTTGGGAAGACCCAGTACTTC
CDR3: CASRKETGGFGKTQYF

length: 15
size: few
V: TRBV6-5
D: NA
J: TRBJ1-6
DNA: TGTGCCAGCAGTGGAACAGGGTTGCGTAATTCACCCCTCCACTTT
CDR3: CASSGTGLRNSPLHF

length: 15
size: NA
V: TRBV5-3
D: NA
J: TRBJ2-2
DNA: TGTGCCAGAAGCTTGGACAGGGACCTCTCCGGGGAGCTGTTTTTT
CDR3: CARSLDRDLSGELFF

length: 17
size: once
V: TRBV30
D: TRBD1
J: TRBJ2-5
DNA: TGTGCCTGGAGTGAAGGGGACAGGGTTGTCCGGAGAGAGACCCAGTACTTC
CDR3: CAWSEGDRVVRRETQYF

length: 16
size: NA
V: TRBV30
D: TRBD2
J: TRBJ2-7
DNA: TGTGCCTGGAGCCCCCCGACTAGCGGGAGGTTCCACGAGCAGTACTTC
CDR3: CAWSPPTSGRFHEQYF

length: 15
size: NA
V: TRBV30
D: TRBD1
J: TRBJ1-1
DNA: TGTGCCTGGAATAACATAAGACAGGGGAACACTGAAGCTTTCTTT
CDR3: CAWNNIRQGNTEAFF

length: 15
size: NA
V: TRBV2
D: TRBD1
J: TRBJ1-1
DNA: TGTGCCAGCAAACACTCGCCGGGACAGTCGACTGAAGCTTTCTTT
CDR3: CASKHSPGQSTEAFF

length: 15
size: NA
V: TRBV10-3
D: TRBD1
J: TRBJ2-2
DNA: TGTGCCATTCGGGACAGGGGGCTGGGAACCGGGGAGCTGTTTTTT
CDR3: CAIRDRGLGTGELFF

length: 18
size: NA
V: TRBV5-1
D: TRBD1
J: TRBJ1-4
DNA: TGCGCCAGCAGCTTGGCGGCTCCTGGGACAGGGCTAAATGAAAAACTGTTTTTT
CDR3: CASSLAAPGTGLNEKLFF

length: 15
size: NA
V: TRBV4-1
D: TRBD2
J: TRBJ2-1
DNA: TGCGCCAGCAGCCAAGCTAGCGGGTATATCGATGAGCAGTTCTTC
CDR3: CASSQASGYIDEQFF

length: 16
size: NA
V: TRBV5-1
D: NA
J: TRBJ1-2
DNA: TGCGCCAGCAGCAGCCGGGACACTCAGAGCAATCTATTCTACACCTTC
CDR3: CASSSRDTQSNLFYTF

length: 17
size: NA
V: TRBV25-1
D: TRBD1
J: TRBJ2-7
DNA: TGTGCCAGCAGTGAAGGCGTTGGACAGGGGGCCAACTACGAGCAGTACTTC
CDR3: CASSEGVGQGANYEQYF

length: 15
size: NA
V: TRBV28
D: TRBD2
J: TRBJ2-3
DNA: TGTGCCAGCAGGGGAGGGGTAGCGGGAGGGTATACGCAGTATTTT
CDR3: CASRGGVAGGYTQYF

length: 14
size: few
V: TRBV6-1
D: NA
J: TRBJ2-2
DNA: TGTGCCAGCAGTGGGCAGGTCGCAGCCGGGGAGCTGTTTTTT
CDR3: CASSGQVAAGELFF

length: 14
size: NA
V: TRBV18
D: TRBD2
J: TRBJ2-1
DNA: TGTGCCAGCTCACCTATACTTCTAGCGGGGGAGCAGTTCTTC
CDR3: CASSPILLAGEQFF

length: 15
size: NA
V: TRBV30
D: NA
J: TRBJ2-7
DNA: TGTGCCTGGAGTGTAAACACTGCGGGGCCTTACGAGCAGTACTTC
CDR3: CAWSVNTAGPYEQYF

length: 13
size: medium-sized
V: TRBV11-2
D: NA
J: TRBJ2-7
DNA: TGTGCCAGCAGCTTAGGAACCCAGGGGAAGCAGTACTTC
CDR3: CASSLGTQGKQYF

length: 16
size: few
V: TRBV4-2
D: TRBD1
J: TRBJ1-1
DNA: TGTGCCAGCAGCCAAGCCTGGGGGACAGAGAACACTGAAGCTTTCTTT
CDR3: CASSQAWGTENTEAFF

length: 15
size: NA
V: TRBV10-3
D: NA
J: TRBJ1-1
DNA: TGTGCCATCAGTGAGAATACGGGGGCTAATGCTGAAGCTTTCTTT
CDR3: CAISENTGANAEAFF

length: 12
size: NA
V: TRBV28
D: NA
J: TRBJ2-1
DNA: TGTGCCAGCGGTACCTCCTACAATGAGCAGTTCTTC
CDR3: CASGTSYNEQFF